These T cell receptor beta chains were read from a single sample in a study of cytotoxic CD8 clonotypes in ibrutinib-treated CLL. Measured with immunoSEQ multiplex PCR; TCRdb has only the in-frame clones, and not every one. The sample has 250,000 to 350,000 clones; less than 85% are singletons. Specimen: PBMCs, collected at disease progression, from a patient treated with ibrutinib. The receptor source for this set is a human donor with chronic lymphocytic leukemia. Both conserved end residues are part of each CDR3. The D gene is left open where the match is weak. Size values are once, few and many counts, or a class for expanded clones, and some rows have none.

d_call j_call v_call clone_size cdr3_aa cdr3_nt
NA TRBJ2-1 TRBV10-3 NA CAISGGRTFYNEQFF TGTGCCATCAGTGGCGGACGGACCTTCTACAATGAGCAGTTCTTC
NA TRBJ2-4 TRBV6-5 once CASSSLLGHIQYF TGTGCCAGCAGTTCCCTTCTCGGTCACATTCAGTACTTC
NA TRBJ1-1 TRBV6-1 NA CASSASGFTEAFF TGTGCCAGCAGTGCATCGGGGTTCACTGAAGCTTTCTTT
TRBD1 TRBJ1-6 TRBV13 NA CASSGTGYFAYNSPLHF TGTGCCAGCAGCGGGACAGGGTATTTCGCCTATAATTCACCCCTCCACTTT
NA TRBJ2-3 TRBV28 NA CASSFLADRTDTQYF TGTGCCAGCAGTTTTCTGGCGGACCGCACAGATACGCAGTATTTT
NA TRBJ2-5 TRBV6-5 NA CASSDRSQETQYF TGTGCCAGCAGTGACAGGAGCCAAGAGACCCAGTACTTC
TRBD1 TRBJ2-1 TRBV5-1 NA CASSLPHAWTGGPNEQFF TGCGCCAGCAGCTTGCCCCACGCCTGGACAGGGGGTCCGAATGAGCAGTTCTTC
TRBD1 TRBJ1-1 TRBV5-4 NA CASSGRTGRGAEAFF TGTGCCAGCAGCGGTAGGACAGGGAGAGGGGCTGAAGCTTTCTTT
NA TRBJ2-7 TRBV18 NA CASSPQGAAYEQYF TGTGCCAGCTCACCGCAGGGTGCGGCCTACGAGCAGTACTTC
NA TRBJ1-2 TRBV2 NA CASRGLYGYTF TGTGCCAGCCGGGGGCTCTATGGCTACACCTTC
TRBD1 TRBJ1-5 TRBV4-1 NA CASSQVKGAGQPQHF TGCGCCAGCAGCCAAGTAAAGGGGGCCGGTCAGCCCCAGCATTTT